This is a list of T cell receptor beta chains from one sample in a study of response to subunit inactivated influenza vaccine. TCRdb re-derived calls from the RT-PCR reads in MiXCR, one entry per CDR3 protein. The table has more than 550,000 distinct CDR3 sequences, 11% seen once. This sample was shared with a second study, whose subject was T cells expressing NK-cell markers.

The input for sequencing was PBMCs from blood, taken on the day of vaccination. These receptors all come from a man aged 50 to 59 who received an inactivated influenza vaccine. CDR3s include the opening cysteine and the closing phenylalanine or tryptophan. D genes are given only for firm matches. Not every row has a clone size; where given, it reads once, few, many or a size class.

v_call	d_call	j_call	clone_size	cdr3_length	cdr3_aa	cdr3_nt
TRBV10-3	.	TRBJ1-1	few	15	CAISDQAGKNTEAFF	TGTGCCATCAGTGACCAGGCCGGGAAAAACACTGAAGCTTTCTTT
TRBV28	TRBD2	TRBJ2-1	.	14	CASSPPGRGNEQFF	TGTGCCAGCAGCCCCCCAGGGAGGGGCAATGAGCAGTTCTTC
TRBV28	.	TRBJ2-5	few	14	CASSLRVLSETQYF	TGTGCCAGCAGTCTCAGGGTTCTCAGCGAGACCCAGTACTTC
TRBV28	TRBD2	TRBJ2-1	.	16	CASSKLAGIKYNEQFF	TGTGCCAGCAGTAAACTAGCGGGGATAAAATACAATGAGCAGTTCTTC
TRBV5-6	TRBD2	TRBJ2-2	.	16	CASSYGSGGNTGELFF	TGTGCCAGCAGCTATGGTTCGGGGGGGAACACCGGGGAGCTGTTTTTT
TRBV3-1	.	TRBJ1-6	few	16	CASSQDGRALNSPLHF	TGTGCCAGCAGCCAAGACGGAAGGGCCTTAAATTCACCCCTCCACTTT
TRBV5-6	.	TRBJ1-5	few	14	CASSYQGLNQPQHF	TGTGCCAGCAGCTACCAGGGTCTCAACCAGCCCCAGCATTTT
TRBV6-5	.	TRBJ2-1	.	14	CASSYGGRTSEQFF	TGTGCCAGCAGTTACGGTGGCAGGACGTCGGAGCAGTTCTTC
TRBV10-3	.	TRBJ1-5	many	13	CAISEGSNQPQHF	TGTGCCATCAGTGAGGGGAGCAATCAGCCCCAGCATTTT
TRBV28	.	TRBJ2-3	.	16	CASSLSGRGVGYTQYF	TGTGCCAGCAGTTTATCGGGGCGCGGGGTAGGGTATACGCAGTATTTT
TRBV15	.	TRBJ2-7	few	12	CATSLDKSEQYF	TGTGCCACCAGTCTCGACAAATCCGAGCAGTACTTC
TRBV20-1	.	TRBJ2-1	many	16	CSARSPRTPQYNEQFF	TGCAGTGCTAGGTCGCCGCGGACCCCCCAGTACAATGAGCAGTTCTTC
TRBV28	.	TRBJ1-1	.	16	CASSLWGVTPNTEAFF	TGTGCCAGCAGTTTATGGGGTGTGACACCGAACACTGAAGCTTTCTTT
TRBV6-2/TRBV6-3	.	TRBJ2-7	.	15	CASSFRLDGSHEQYF	TGTGCCAGCAGTTTTCGACTAGACGGGTCTCACGAGCAGTACTTC
TRBV12-3/TRBV12-4	TRBD1	TRBJ1-1	many	16	CASSKWDRVLGTEAFF	TGTGCCAGCAGTAAGTGGGACAGGGTGCTCGGGACTGAAGCTTTCTTT
TRBV5-1	.	TRBJ2-3	.	15	CASSLVDRLTDTQYF	TGCGCCAGCAGCTTGGTTGACAGACTAACAGATACGCAGTATTTT
TRBV5-1	.	TRBJ2-5	.	13	CASSKGLVETQYF	TGCGCCAGCAGCAAGGGACTTGTGGAGACCCAGTACTTC
TRBV20-1	TRBD2	TRBJ2-1	.	14	CSATGLAGSSEQFF	TGCAGTGCTACCGGACTAGCGGGGTCCAGTGAGCAGTTCTTC
TRBV6-1	TRBD1	TRBJ2-3	few	18	CASIRDRGSPPSTDTQYF	TGTGCCAGCATAAGGGACAGGGGGAGCCCTCCTAGCACAGATACGCAGTATTTT
TRBV3-1	.	TRBJ2-5	.	16	CASSQRGATTRETQYF	TGTGCCAGCAGCCAAAGGGGCGCGACTACCAGAGAGACCCAGTACTTC
TRBV5-1	TRBD2	TRBJ2-7	.	15	CASSAGTSSTYEQYF	TGCGCCAGCAGCGCCGGGACTAGCAGCACTTACGAGCAGTACTTC
TRBV20-1	.	TRBJ2-5	few	13	CSAREMLQETQYF	TGCAGTGCTAGAGAAATGTTACAAGAGACCCAGTACTTC
TRBV28	TRBD2	TRBJ2-2	.	18	CASSPLRFSGSFSGELFF	TGTGCCAGCAGTCCTTTGAGGTTTAGCGGGAGTTTCTCCGGGGAGCTGTTTTTT
TRBV10-3	TRBD2	TRBJ2-7	few	14	CAIRLAGHVYEQYF	TGTGCCATCAGACTAGCGGGGCATGTCTACGAGCAGTACTTC
TRBV20-1	TRBD2	TRBJ2-1	.	15	CSALASSGGYNEQFF	TGCAGTGCCCTCGCCTCTAGCGGGGGCTACAATGAGCAGTTCTTC
TRBV11-2	TRBD1	TRBJ2-2	.	15	CASSLGTGIPGELFF	TGTGCCAGCAGCTTAGGGACAGGGATCCCCGGGGAGCTGTTTTTT
TRBV25-1	.	TRBJ2-1	few	15	CASSDSSNEYNEQFF	TGTGCCAGCAGTGACTCCTCGAATGAATACAATGAGCAGTTCTTC
TRBV6-2/TRBV6-3	TRBD1	TRBJ2-4	few	17	CASSYGGQSQIPGIQYF	TGTGCCAGCAGTTACGGGGGACAGTCCCAAATCCCGGGCATTCAGTACTTC
TRBV11-2	.	TRBJ2-3	.	16	CASSLEPGPSTDTQYF	TGTGCCAGCAGCTTAGAGCCAGGCCCTAGCACAGATACGCAGTATTTT
TRBV20-1	TRBD2	TRBJ2-3	.	15	CSARGSGDRTDTQYF	TGCAGTGCTAGAGGTAGCGGGGATCGCACAGATACGCAGTATTTT
TRBV10-3	.	TRBJ2-1	.	14	CAISVATSFNEQFF	TGTGCCATCAGTGTTGCCACTAGTTTCAATGAGCAGTTCTTC
TRBV6-2/TRBV6-3	.	TRBJ2-5	many	12	CASSPGDETQYF	TGTGCCAGCAGCCCCGGGGATGAGACCCAGTACTTC
TRBV28	TRBD2	TRBJ2-1	few	13	CASSLFPSGEQFF	TGTGCCAGCAGTTTATTTCCTAGCGGTGAGCAGTTCTTC
TRBV15	TRBD2	TRBJ2-7	.	15	CATSSDSGEGYEQYF	TGTGCCACCAGCAGTGACAGCGGGGAAGGCTACGAGCAGTACTTC
TRBV6-1	TRBD2	TRBJ2-5	few	15	CATGTSGSAGETQYF	TGTGCCACAGGGACTAGCGGGAGTGCGGGAGAGACCCAGTACTTC
TRBV7-2	.	TRBJ2-7	many	13	CASSLGQNYEQYF	TGTGCCAGCAGCTTAGGCCAGAACTACGAGCAGTACTTC
TRBV7-2	.	TRBJ2-7	.	16	CASSLQTGRAIYEQYF	TGTGCCAGCAGCTTGCAGACAGGAAGAGCCATCTACGAGCAGTACTTC
TRBV12-3/TRBV12-4	.	TRBJ2-3	few	14	CASSLDFRPDTQYF	TGTGCCAGCAGCCTTGATTTTAGGCCAGATACGCAGTATTTT
TRBV5-1	.	TRBJ2-3	.	15	CASSFLGEVADTQYF	TGCGCCAGCAGCTTTCTGGGGGAGGTCGCAGATACGCAGTATTTT
TRBV24-1	.	TRBJ1-1	.	17	CATSAGKWGSEDTEAFF	TGTGCCACCAGTGCGGGGAAATGGGGGTCCGAGGACACTGAAGCTTTCTTT
TRBV7-8	TRBD1	TRBJ1-2	few	17	CASSLLFRDRDNYGYTF	TGTGCCAGCAGCTTATTATTCCGGGACAGGGATAACTATGGCTACACCTTC
TRBV12-3/TRBV12-4	.	TRBJ2-3	.	15	CASSLRAASTDTQYF	TGTGCCAGCAGTTTAAGGGCGGCAAGCACAGATACGCAGTATTTT
TRBV15	.	TRBJ1-2	few	15	CATSREGFANYGYTF	TGTGCCACCAGCAGGGAGGGTTTCGCTAACTATGGCTACACCTTC
TRBV12-3/TRBV12-4	TRBD2	TRBJ2-7	.	16	CASSRSSGRASYEQYF	TGTGCCAGCAGTCGCTCTAGCGGGAGGGCCTCCTACGAGCAGTACTTC
TRBV29-1	.	TRBJ2-3	.	13	CSVGPENTDTQYF	TGCAGCGTTGGCCCCGAAAACACAGATACGCAGTATTTT
TRBV12-3/TRBV12-4	.	TRBJ2-5	many	15	CASSSGGQTTETQYF	TGTGCCAGCAGTTCCGGGGGACAGACAACGGAGACCCAGTACTTC
TRBV11-2	.	TRBJ2-5	.	11	CASSRVETQYF	TGTGCCAGCAGTCGAGTGGAGACCCAGTACTTC
TRBV7-3	.	TRBJ2-1	few	19	CASSARGAGGLVHYNEQFF	TGTGCCAGCAGCGCTCGCGGGGCAGGGGGTTTGGTGCATTACAATGAGCAGTTCTTC
TRBV15	TRBD2	TRBJ2-3	.	17	CATSKIQTSGMADTQYF	TGTGCCACCAGCAAGATCCAGACTAGCGGGATGGCAGATACGCAGTATTTT
TRBV27	TRBD2	TRBJ2-5	few	15	CASSLTSGSFETQYF	TGTGCCAGCAGTCTCACTAGCGGGAGTTTCGAGACCCAGTACTTC
TRBV20-1	TRBD2	TRBJ2-5	.	16	CSARDLREGPQETQYF	TGCAGTGCTAGAGATCTTCGGGAGGGGCCCCAAGAGACCCAGTACTTC